This T cell receptor beta chain originates from a study of molecular identifiers for immune sequencing clone quantification. At the level of the study: Sequencing covered four of five parts into which replicate RNA from approximately 20,000 or 98,000 naive CD8 cells was split.

Ten or more counts support this clonotype. Antigen unknown. Sorted cells numbering about 19,000 to 1,000,000, with 10%, 30% or 50% RNA, yielded the naive CD8 libraries. Sorting defined naive CD8 T cells as CD8+CD4-CCR7+CD45RA+. Findings and limits, study-wide: Effector cells had over 99% of their molecules in clones above 20 RNA copies, while naive cells had under 1%.

TCRdb independently ran MiXCR on the PCR reads; one entry per CDR3 protein. The table lists fewer than 100,000 distinct CDR3 sequences, over 20% of them singletons. V was cut by 4 bases and J by 4 bases, with 14 bases left in between. Germline V lookup: CDR1 SGHNT, CDR2 YYREEE (reference sequence). The CDR3 is made up of 14 amino acids. The source material was naive CD8+ T cells from blood, with Jurkat cell RNA spiked in. Specified subset: FACS-sorted CD8+CD4-CCR7+CD45RA+ naive T cells. The TCR comes from a human donor in good health. Some libraries in this study had Jurkat cell RNA spiked in. The gene calls are TRBV5-4 and TRBJ1-2, with D perhaps matching TRBD1 (5 bases). Here the CDR3 DNA reads TGTGCCAGCAGCCCAACCGACAGTCTCTATGGCTACACCTTC. Protein: CASSPTDSLYGYTF. Complete variable domain (other parts from reference TRBV5-4 and TRBJ1-2): ETGVTQSPTHLIKTRGQQVTLRCSSQSGHNTVSWYQQALGQGPQFIFQYYREEENGRGNFPPRFSGLQFPNYSSELNVNALELDDSALYLCASSPTDSLYGYTFGSGTRLTVV.